The subject of this entry is one TCR beta chain. Which antigen it targets is not known. No quality values exist for individual bases; no much larger clone is one base distant. This sample was included in a study of T cells in Graves' hyperthyroidism and ophthalmopathy (dated by TCRdb to between 2018 and 2021). Background on the whole study: Peripheral blood was sampled at the time of initial diagnosis, prior to any treatment. For training and testing, the 110 or so patients in the discovery cohort were randomly divided in a 7:3 ratio. In addition, the study compared T-cell repertoires in thyroid tissue and in blood from a handful of Graves' hyperthyroidism patients. Following sampling, methimazole starting at 30 mg daily was given to hyperthyroidism patients, and high-dose intravenous methylprednisolone was given to ophthalmopathy patients. To identify TCR V-J signatures that set the groups apart, the researchers used a discovery cohort of 95 to 100 patients, made up of around 40 with Graves' ophthalmopathy and some 55 with stable Graves' hyperthyroidism. Prospective prediction of ophthalmopathy was tested in an independent validation cohort consisting of some 19 hyperthyroidism patients and over 15 patients who later progressed to ophthalmopathy. According to the paper, TCR Vbeta CDR3 sequencing was carried out on 120 to 150 peripheral blood samples, which came from fewer than 50 ophthalmopathy, fewer than 80 hyperthyroidism and about 17 progressor patients.

The TCR beta CDR3 regions were amplified from the RNA transcripts. A first-round RT-PCR of the TCR CDR3 used the HTBI primer set with the Qiagen OneStep RT-PCR kit. Libraries were constructed in a second round of multiplex PCR, after which size selection and purification were performed. The libraries were sequenced on an Illumina HiSeq2000 using paired-end 100 bp reads. In the authors' own workflow: Raw data were processed with SOAPnuke, discarding reads with adapters, uncalled bases, mean Phred below 15, or no exact constant-primer or identifier match. COPE v1.2.5 was used to merge high-quality paired reads, and clonotypes were defined as unique nucleotide sequences. Clonotypes were aligned to IMGT TRBV, TRBD and TRBJ reference segments using MiTCR v1.1. Only V-J combinations with frequency above 0.0001, covering approximately 99% of repertoires, were analysed. The TCS score was defined as the ratio of F50 (clonal expansion) to E x V (chaos), calculated using BLOSUM62-based TCRdist between CDR3 peptides within each V-J. Welch's t-statistics and random forest reduced several hundred V-J features to 10 to 15, which were used in a naive Bayes classifier (R e1071). In TCRdb, the public reads were trimmed at Q25 with fastp and aligned with MiXCR, with productive beta chains retained. Rows with a matching CDR3 protein are joined into one entry that keeps the most common DNA and genes. What appears here as the V and J calls and clone size reflects TCRdb's work, not the paper's. The sample records approximately 220,000 distinct CDR3 sequences, 18% of which are singletons. The leading ten clones occupy around two fifths of the sample.

A patient counted as having stable Graves' hyperthyroidism if no progression to ophthalmopathy occurred over 18 months of follow-up. Hyperthyroidism patients were newly diagnosed, with disease duration under 2 months, and aged 18 to 65 years. Exclusion was applied to patients with uncontrolled infections, other autoimmune diseases, pregnancy or lactation. Diagnoses were based on clinical symptoms, serum thyroxine and TRAb, thyroid ultrasound and orbital computed tomography. PBMCs were isolated from approximately 10 ml of fresh peripheral blood by Ficoll-Paque density gradient centrifugation. Trizol reagent was used to extract total RNA, and RNA quality was then checked on an Agilent 2100 Bioanalyzer. What the study reported, not specific to this receptor: Most expanded thyroid clonotypes (frequency above 0.001) were also detected in blood, suggesting blood repertoires may reflect thyroid immune responses. A 13 V-J signature model separated ophthalmopathy from stable hyperthyroidism, with roughly 88% sensitivity and just under 84% specificity in cross-validation and 80%/75% in testing. In validation, the model predicted progression to ophthalmopathy a median of roughly 6.2 months before onset, with about 70% sensitivity and about 72% specificity. No statistical method was used to fix the sample size in advance, and group allocation was not hidden from the investigators.

The CDR3 measures 13 amino acids from cysteine to phenylalanine. The entry retains the CDR3 DNA only, 39 bases that are in frame from base 1. The germline V gene encodes CDR1 SGDLS and CDR2 YYNGEE. Between the V and J ends, shortened by 0 bases and 7 bases respectively, the junction contains 8 bases. The source is a man aged 40-55 years with Graves' hyperthyroidism. What was sequenced was blood. The rearranged segments are TRBV9 and TRBJ1-5; tentative D gene TRBD1, with 5 bases matching. Read as DNA, the sequence is TGTGCCAGCAGCGTAGCCGGGGGACAGCCCCAGCATTTT. Translated, this is CASSVAGGQPQHF.